Shown below are 25 T cell receptor beta chains from a single sample sequenced in a study of blood T cell repertoires in COVID-19. The table came from immunoSEQ multiplex PCR; TCRdb's copy has only in-frame clones and leaves some out. The sample carries under 250,000 clones, 75% to 85% recorded once. Sequencing was performed on peripheral blood. These receptors were collected from a woman in her 70s with acute or convalescent COVID-19.

The chain employs TRBV3-1 (or the pseudogene TRBV3-2) and TRBJ2-1; TRBD2 aligns across 9 bases. Germline assignment: CDR1 LGHDT and CDR2 YNNKEL (reference sequence). The trim removed 3 bases at V and 8 bases at J, leaving 5 bases unmatched. The CDR3 has 14 amino acids. The DNA for the CDR3 is TGTGCCAGCAGCCAGGGACTAGCCGGGGATGAGCAGTTCTTC. This translates into CASSQGLAGDEQFF.

This clone was seen a few times. The genes are TRBV27 and TRBJ1-1, with TRBD1 matching 9 bases. CDR1 is MNHEY, CDR2 SMNVEV, per germline (reference sequence). V dropped 6 bases and J dropped 5; count of bases not matched to a gene: 7. The CDR3 contains 14 residues. This CDR3 is CASRLQGAGTEAFF. CDR3 nucleotide sequence: TGTGCCAGCAGGCTACAGGGGGCCGGGACTGAAGCTTTCTTT.

The chain has TRBV4-2 and TRBJ1-1; tentatively, D is TRBD1 (5 bases). CDR1 and CDR2 (germline): LGHNA, YNFKEQ. Between the trimmed V and J ends, which lost 1 base and 0 bases, there was a span of 18 bases. This CDR3 comprises 18 residues. CDR3 in amino acids: CASSQVIDDRLMNTEAFF. The CDR3 DNA reads TGTGCCAGCAGCCAAGTAATCGATGACAGACTTATGAACACTGAAGCTTTCTTT.

The chain joins TRBV30 to TRBJ1-1; TRBD1 agrees at 7 bases. From germline, CDR1 is GTSNPN and CDR2 SVGIG (reference sequence). V trimming: 0 bases; J trimming: 5 bases; junction bases outside the gene matches: 6. This CDR3 comprises 14 residues. The CDR3 here is CAWSVKGARTEAFF. The CDR3, as DNA: TGTGCCTGGAGTGTCAAGGGGGCGCGTACTGAAGCTTTCTTT.

This chain uses TRBV29-1 with TRBJ2-7; 10 nucleotides agree with TRBD1. CDR1 is SQVTM, CDR2 ANQGSEA, per germline. The CDR3 extends over 13 amino acids. Germline trimming cut 5 bases from V and 5 bases from J; bases unmatched to any gene: 6. For the CDR3, the DNA is TGCAGCGTTTTTCGACAGGGGGCGAACGAGCAGTACTTC. It encodes CSVFRQGANEQYF.

There are a few counts of this clone. The chain is built from TRBV3-1 (or the pseudogene TRBV3-2) and TRBJ1-1; TRBD1 matches 8 bases. After removal of 4 bases from V and 5 bases from J, the junction contained 6 bases not matched to a gene. This CDR3 is built from 14 residues. Germline V gene data show CDR1 as LGHDT and CDR2 as YNNKEL (reference sequence). Here the CDR3 reads CASSPYRGGTEAFF. The CDR3 DNA sequence: TGTGCCAGCAGCCCTTACAGGGGGGGGACTGAAGCTTTCTTT.

This rearrangement joins TRBV5-1 to TRBJ2-2; TRBD1 is a possible D gene (5 bases). This CDR3 contains 13 residues. V lost 3 bases and J lost 5, with 8 bases in between. Germline V gene sequence: CDR1 SGHRS, CDR2 YFSETQ. The CDR3 sequence: CASSSRETGELFF. The CDR3 region has the DNA TGCGCCAGCAGCTCCAGGGAAACCGGGGAGCTGTTTTTT. Full variable domain (rest looked up from reference TRBV5-1 and TRBJ2-2): KAGVTQTPRYLIKTRGQQVTLSCSPISGHRSVSWYQQTPGQGLQFLFEYFSETQRNKGNFPGRFSGRQFSNSRSEMNVSTLELGDSALYLCASSSRETGELFFGEGSRLTVL.

The chain combines TRBV11-2 with TRBJ1-4; unclear D gene. The germline V and J ends were trimmed by 2 bases and 8 bases, with 12 bases remaining between them. The CDR3 consists of 14 residues. The germline gives CDR1 SGHAT, CDR2 FQNNGV. The CDR3 reads CASSLWEGGEKLFF. CDR3 in DNA: TGTGCCAGCAGCTTATGGGAGGGTGGGGAAAAACTGTTTTTT.

This clone came up a few times. The chain employs TRBV27 and TRBJ1-4, with D maybe TRBD1 (6 bases). CDR1 MNHEY and CDR2 SMNVEV come from the germline V gene (reference sequence). The CDR3 extends over 17 amino acids. Trimming took 4 bases from V and 0 from J, leaving 15 bases between them. CDR3 sequence (DNA): TGTGCCAGCAGTTCGACAGGTTTCTATGCAACTAATGAAAAACTGTTTTTT. The encoded protein is CASSSTGFYATNEKLFF. The entire variable domain, with the rest obtained from reference TRBV27 and TRBJ1-4, is as follows: EAQVTQNPRYLITVTGKKLTVTCSQNMNHEYMSWYRQDPGLGLRQIYYSMNVEVTDKGDVPEGYKVSRKEKRNFPLILESPSPNQTSLYFCASSSTGFYATNEKLFFGSGTQLSVL.

V usage is TRBV2 and J usage is TRBJ1-5; TRBD1 might be the D (5 bases). CDR3 length equals 14 residues. Trimming left V 6 bases short and J 3 bases short, with 12 bases between. Germline assignment: CDR1 SNHLY and CDR2 FYNNEI. The CDR3 nucleotides read TGTGCCAGCAGGGTCCAGGGTAACAATCAGCCCCAGCATTTT. This sequence encodes CASRVQGNNQPQHF.

The J gene is TRBJ2-7, the V gene TRBV28; tentatively, D is TRBD1 (6 bases). V lost 2 bases and J 2 bases, leaving 13 bases between the germline ends. The CDR3 length is 15 residues. Germline V gene data show CDR1 as MDHEN and CDR2 as SYDVKM. The CDR3 region is CASSLQGGPTYEQYF. The DNA for the CDR3 is TGTGCCAGCAGTTTACAAGGGGGACCCACCTACGAGCAGTACTTC.

The rearrangement uses TRBV10-3 and TRBJ2-2, with 8 bases fitting TRBD1. The J segment lost 1 base and the V segment lost 6 bases, leaving 7 bases of the junction unmatched. Looked up from germline, CDR1 is ENHRY and CDR2 is SYGVKD. The CDR3 is 16 amino acids. The CDR3 loop reads CAIRGPGQVNTGELFF. CDR3 nucleotides: TGTGCCATCAGGGGCCCGGGACAGGTGAACACCGGGGAGCTGTTTTTT.

This clone came up once. J is TRBJ1-1 and V is TRBV5-6; 7 positions agree with TRBD1. Germline CDR1 and CDR2: SGHDT and YYEEEE. Trimming took 2 bases from V and 4 from J; bases not matched to a gene: 5. The CDR3 is made up of 14 amino acids. This CDR3 reads CASSLGGAGTEAFF. CDR3 bases: TGTGCCAGCAGCTTAGGGGGCGCGGGCACTGAAGCTTTCTTT.

This CDR3 is CASSVGAHNEQFF. Here the CDR3 DNA reads TGTGCCAGTAGTGTAGGGGCTCACAATGAGCAGTTCTTC. The rearrangement links TRBV19 to TRBJ2-1, with D maybe TRBD1 (5 bases). This CDR3 is 13 amino acids long. V was trimmed by 5 bases and J by 5 bases, leaving 10 bases between them. CDR1 LNHDA and CDR2 SQIVND come from the germline V gene (reference sequence). Variable domain in full (rest from reference TRBV19 and TRBJ2-1): DGGITQSPKYLFRKEGQNVTLSCEQNLNHDAMYWYRQDPGQGLRLIYYSQIVNDFQKGDIAEGYSVSREKKESFPLTVTSAQKNPTAFYLCASSVGAHNEQFFGPGTRLTVL.

The CDR3 protein is CASSIGQVNSYNSPLHF. CDR3 sequence (DNA): TGCGCCAGCAGCATCGGACAGGTCAATTCCTATAATTCACCCCTCCACTTT. The genes are TRBV5-1 and TRBJ1-6, with 7 bases fitting TRBD1. CDR3 size: 17 residues. Looked up from germline, CDR1 is SGHRS and CDR2 is YFSETQ. The trim removed 4 bases at V and 1 base at J, leaving 8 bases unmatched.

In nucleotides, the CDR3 is TGTGCCAGCAGTTTCCCGGGACAGGGCTACTACAATGAGCAGTTCTTC. Encoded protein: CASSFPGQGYYNEQFF. This rearrangement joins TRBV27 to TRBJ2-1; 9 bases fit TRBD1. CDR1 is MNHEY and CDR2 is SMNVEV in the germline V gene (reference sequence). J gave up 3 bases and V 3 bases, and 6 bases lay outside the gene matches. The CDR3 totals 16 residues.

CDR3 coding DNA: TGTGCCACCAGAAGACAGGGATACAATGAGCAGTTCTTC. Translation: CATRRQGYNEQFF. The chain is built from TRBV19 and TRBJ2-1; 7 positions match TRBD1. Germline CDR1 is LNHDA and CDR2 is SQIVND (reference sequence). V lost 10 bases and J lost 4; bases outside the gene matches: 7. The CDR3 sequence is 13 residues long.

This CDR3 is CATSEAGGTEAFF. CDR3 sequence (DNA): TGTGCCACCAGTGAGGCAGGGGGTACTGAAGCTTTCTTT. The chain has TRBV24-1 and TRBJ1-1, with 7 positions matching TRBD1. The CDR3 is 13 residues long. Germline CDR1 and CDR2: KGHDR and SFDVKD. The V gene end was trimmed by 4 bases and the J gene end by 5 bases; junction bases not matched to a gene: 3.

The chain uses TRBV7-9 and TRBJ1-4, with TRBD1 matching 7 bases. The CDR3 contains 15 residues. Germline V gene data show CDR1 as SEHNR and CDR2 as FQNEAQ (reference sequence). The trim removed 4 bases at V and 7 bases at J, leaving 9 bases unmatched. The chain's CDR3 is CASSSQGVVGEKLFF. In nucleotides, the CDR3 is TGTGCCAGCAGCTCCCAGGGGGTAGTGGGTGAAAAACTGTTTTTT. Complete variable domain (other parts from reference TRBV7-9 and TRBJ1-4): DTGVSQNPRHKITKRGQNVTFRCDPISEHNRLYWYRQTLGQGPEFLTYFQNEAQLEKSRLLSDRFSAERPKGSFSTLEIQRTEQGDSAMYLCASSSQGVVGEKLFFGSGTQLSVL.

The chain recombines TRBV5-4 with TRBJ2-7; 9 bases are a match to TRBD2. The CDR3 contains 16 residues. V lost 0 bases, J lost 2 bases, and 6 bases stayed unmatched. Germline CDR1 and CDR2: SGHNT and YYREEE (reference sequence). The CDR3 sequence is CASSLVPAGGAYEQYF. CDR3 DNA sequence: TGTGCCAGCAGCTTGGTTCCAGCGGGGGGAGCCTACGAGCAGTACTTC.

J is TRBJ1-5 and V is TRBV21-1. TRBV21-1 is a pseudogene locus. The CDR3 loop spans 16 amino acids. The CDR3 nucleotides are TGTGCCAGCAGCAACCAAGCGGGGCCTAGCAATCAGCCCCAGCATTTT. Amino acids: CASSNQAGPSNQPQHF.

The V and J genes are TRBV30 and TRBJ1-2; D is possibly TRBD1 (5 bases). The CDR3 extends over 13 amino acids. Germline CDR1 and CDR2: GTSNPN and SVGIG (reference sequence). V was cut by 0 bases and J by 2 bases, with 7 bases left in between. CDR3 bases: TGTGCCTGGAGTGTAAGACAGAACTATGGCTACACCTTC. This sequence encodes CAWSVRQNYGYTF.

The rearrangement links TRBV3-1 (or the pseudogene TRBV3-2) to TRBJ2-7; the match to TRBD1 covers 7 bases. The closer fit of TRBJ2-5 to the DNA end suggests the J call may be wrong. Germline V gene lookup returns CDR1 LGHDT and CDR2 YNNKEL (reference sequence). The CDR3 consists of 14 residues. The DNA for the CDR3 is TGTGCCAGCAGCCAAAGACAGGGCTTAGAGACCCAGTACTTC. Translation gives CASSQRQGLETQYF.

The chain carries TRBV28 and TRBJ1-5, with a possible D match to TRBD1 (6 bases). The CDR3 contains 16 residues. In germline, CDR1 is MDHEN, CDR2 SYDVKM. V dropped 4 bases and J dropped 1 base, with 14 bases sitting between them. The CDR3 reads CASSSWGGASNQPQHF. The CDR3 nucleotides read TGTGCCAGCAGTTCATGGGGGGGGGCAAGCAATCAGCCCCAGCATTTT. Filled out from reference TRBV28 and TRBJ1-5, the complete variable domain reads DVKVTQSSRYLVKRTGEKVFLECVQDMDHENMFWYRQDPGLGLRLIYFSYDVKMKEKGDIPEGYSVSREKKERFSLILESASTNQTSMYLCASSSWGGASNQPQHFGDGTRLSIL.

This chain connects TRBV27 to TRBJ1-4; no clear D. Deletions cut 6 bases from V and 0 bases from J, with 5 bases between. The germline V gene encodes CDR1 MNHEY and CDR2 SMNVEV (reference sequence). This CDR3 is built from 13 residues. The CDR3 here is CASRRATNEKLFF. In DNA, the CDR3 is TGTGCCAGCAGACGGGCAACTAATGAAAAACTGTTTTTT.